This entry lists 18 T cell receptor beta chains sequenced from one sample in a study of post-analysis software for immune sequencing data. The study, taken as a whole, reports: There were several TRBV segments more frequent in patients than controls, and TRBV5-6, TRBV5-1 and TRBV20-1 were among them.

These TCRs are of unknown antigen specificity. Unique molecular identifiers featured in each of the TCR beta cDNA libraries. MiXCR was run by TCRdb on the PCR reads, yielding one entry per CDR3 protein. This table has fewer than 700,000 distinct CDR3 sequences, 44% appearing once. Sequencing was performed on blood. The receptors shown here come from a girl under 18 with multiple sclerosis.

J is TRBJ1-1 and V is TRBV20-1, with TRBD1 identical over 10 bases. Unmatched junction bases numbered 8, after V lost 6 bases and J lost 4 bases. The germline gives CDR1 DFQATT, CDR2 SNEGSKA (reference sequence). CDR3 size: 14 residues. The CDR3 DNA reads as TGCAGTGCGTCTCCGAGGACAGGGGGCACTGAAGCTTTCTTT. Protein product: CSASPRTGGTEAFF.

This chain uses TRBV29-1 with TRBJ1-1; D is uncertain. The CDR3 extends over 13 amino acids. Germline CDR1 and CDR2: SQVTM and ANQGSEA. Trimming shortened V by 5 bases and J by 1 base, and 11 bases separated the two germline ends. CDR3 sequence reads: CSVSLGQNTEAFF. In DNA form, the CDR3 reads TGCAGCGTTTCCTTGGGTCAGAACACTGAAGCTTTCTTT. The complete variable domain, with remaining parts taken from reference TRBV29-1 and TRBJ1-1, reads SAVISQKPSRDICQRGTSLTIQCQVDSQVTMMFWYRQQPGQSLTLIATANQGSEATYESGFVIDKFPISRPNLTFSTLTVSNMSPEDSSIYLCSVSLGQNTEAFFGQGTRLTVV.

V is TRBV9 and J is TRBJ1-1, with D perhaps matching TRBD1 (5 bases). The ends were cut back, 0 bases at V and 2 bases at J, with 8 bases in the middle. Germline V gives CDR1 SGDLS, CDR2 YYNGEE. This CDR3 is 14 amino acids long. CDR3 in amino acids: CASSVGWDNTEAFF. For the CDR3, the DNA is TGTGCCAGCAGCGTAGGGTGGGACAACACTGAAGCTTTCTTT.

The chain couples TRBV20-1 to TRBJ2-1; no reliable D call. Trimming took off 3 bases at V and 5 bases at J, with 14 bases between the two ends. This CDR3 is built from 14 residues. Germline lookup yields CDR1 DFQATT and CDR2 SNEGSKA (reference sequence). The CDR3 nucleotides read TGCAGTGCTAGTCCGCCGAGTCCCAACAATGAGCAGTTCTTC. It encodes CSASPPSPNNEQFF.

The chain combines TRBV20-1 with TRBJ2-7, with 7 nucleotides matching TRBD2. Germline assignment: CDR1 DFQATT and CDR2 SNEGSKA (reference sequence). This CDR3 spans 13 amino acids. CDR3 sequence: CSGELAPSYEQYF. The CDR3 bases are TGCAGCGGAGAACTAGCGCCTTCCTACGAGCAGTACTTC.

This clonotype was detected many times. V is TRBV3-1 and J is TRBJ2-5, with D unclear. The CDR3 runs to 12 residues. Germline CDR1 is LGHDT and CDR2 is YNNKEL (reference sequence). V dropped 0 bases and J dropped 6 bases, with 5 bases sitting between them. The CDR3 reads CASSQDRKTQYF. The CDR3 DNA reads TGTGCCAGCAGCCAAGATCGGAAGACCCAGTACTTC.

This chain's CDR3 is CASSGLALTYNEQFF. CDR3 nucleotides: TGTGCCAGCAGTGGACTAGCGCTCACGTACAATGAGCAGTTCTTC. The chain combines TRBV12-3 or TRBV12-4 with TRBJ2-1; TRBD2 matches 9 bases. Trimming took 5 bases from V and 4 from J; bases not matched to a gene: 6. This CDR3 spans 15 amino acids.

The chain joins TRBV5-5 to TRBJ1-6; D is possibly TRBD1 (5 bases). In germline, CDR1 is SGHKS, CDR2 YYEKEE (reference sequence). This CDR3 has 15 amino acids. Trimming took off 4 bases at V and 10 bases at J, with 18 bases between the two ends. The CDR3 region has the DNA TGTGCCAGCAGCCGCTCGGGACCGGCTCTATCACCCCTCCACTTT. Its translation is CASSRSGPALSPLHF.

The chain joins TRBV5-1 to TRBJ2-4, with 8 bases fitting TRBD1. V lost 3 bases, J lost 6 bases, and 5 bases stayed unmatched. This CDR3 spans 14 amino acids. Germline-derived CDR1 and CDR2 are SGHRS and YFSETQ. The CDR3 DNA reads as TGCGCCAGCAGCTCAAGACAGGGGCGAAACATTCAGTACTTC. Translated: CASSSRQGRNIQYF. The full variable domain, completed using reference TRBV5-1 and TRBJ2-4, is KAGVTQTPRYLIKTRGQQVTLSCSPISGHRSVSWYQQTPGQGLQFLFEYFSETQRNKGNFPGRFSGRQFSNSRSEMNVSTLELGDSALYLCASSSRQGRNIQYFGAGTRLSVL.

V and J are TRBV20-1 and TRBJ1-2; 8 nucleotides match TRBD1. Germline-derived CDR1 and CDR2 are DFQATT and SNEGSKA (reference sequence). The CDR3 has 14 residues. The junction had 11 bases not matched to a gene; V was cut back by 3 bases and J by 8 bases. CDR3 protein: CSARGRGQMGGYTF. CDR3 nucleotide sequence: TGCAGTGCTAGGGGCAGGGGGCAGATGGGGGGCTACACCTTC.

This clonotype was detected only a few times. The V and J genes are TRBV7-9 and TRBJ2-7; TRBD1 aligns across 7 bases. CDR1 and CDR2 from the germline V gene are SEHNR and FQNEAQ (reference sequence). V shed 4 bases and J 0 bases; nucleotides not matched to a gene: 12. There are 17 residues in the CDR3. CDR3 in DNA: TGTGCCAGCAGCTCGAGCGTCTTGGGACAGCGCTCCTACGAGCAGTACTTC. As protein: CASSSSVLGQRSYEQYF.

V and J are TRBV14 and TRBJ1-2, with D possibly matching TRBD1 (5 bases). Germline V gene lookup returns CDR1 SGHDN and CDR2 FVKESK. CDR3 length equals 13 residues. Trimming left V 4 bases short and J 6 bases short, with 12 bases between. CDR3 DNA: TGTGCCAGCAGCCTACAGTGGGGACATGGCTACACCTTC. This codes for CASSLQWGHGYTF.

Only a few counts were recorded for this clonotype. The chain combines TRBV12-3 or TRBV12-4 with TRBJ2-1; possibly TRBD2 for D (6 bases). V lost 1 base to trimming and J lost 9 bases, with 13 bases between them. This CDR3 is 14 amino acids long. The CDR3 DNA sequence: TGTGCCAGCAGTTTAGTGAGGGAGGCCCCTGAGCAGTTCTTC. Its protein product is CASSLVREAPEQFF.

A remark on this clonotype: One junction end does not reproduce the germline sequence, and a read error may be involved. The chain is built from TRBV27 and TRBJ2-6; no clear D gene. This CDR3 is 16 amino acids long. The germline gives CDR1 MNHEY, CDR2 SMNVEV (reference sequence). CDR3 DNA sequence: TGTGCCAACAGTCGACCGGTGGCCTCTGGGGCCAACGTCCTGACTTTC. Its protein product is CANSRPVASGANVLTF.

The chain has TRBV5-1 and TRBJ1-2; D call uncertain. Per germline, CDR1 SGHRS and CDR2 YFSETQ. CDR3 length: 13 residues. V lost 4 bases and J lost 4, with 11 bases in between. The DNA for the CDR3 is TGCGCCAGCAGCCCAGACTTGGCCTATGGCTACACCTTC. Amino acid sequence: CASSPDLAYGYTF.

The V gene is TRBV6-6, the J gene TRBJ2-1, with 10 positions matching TRBD2. CDR1 and CDR2 from the germline V gene are MNHNY and SVGAGI (reference sequence). With 7 bases clipped from V and 1 base from J, the junction kept 7 bases outside the gene matches. This CDR3 spans 16 amino acids. Here the CDR3 reads CASNNPSGRSYNEQFF. In nucleotides, the CDR3 is TGTGCCAGCAACAACCCTAGCGGGAGATCCTACAATGAGCAGTTCTTC.

The chain recombines TRBV10-3 with TRBJ2-3; no clear D gene. Germline V gene data show CDR1 as ENHRY and CDR2 as SYGVKD. V lost 4 bases and J lost 1, with 9 bases in between. The CDR3 contains 14 residues. The CDR3 loop is CAISAGPRTDTQYF. The CDR3 DNA sequence: TGTGCCATCAGTGCCGGGCCTCGCACAGATACGCAGTATTTT.

This clonotype showed up many times. The chain combines TRBV4-2 with TRBJ2-1; a possible D gene is TRBD2 (6 bases). The CDR3 sequence is 15 residues long. Per the germline V gene, CDR1 is LGHNA and CDR2 is YNFKEQ. The V end was cut by 0 bases, the J end by 4 bases, with 10 bases between. Written as DNA, the CDR3 is TGTGCCAGCAGCCAAGACGGGACTCCTTACAATGAGCAGTTCTTC. Its protein product is CASSQDGTPYNEQFF.